This T cell receptor beta chain was profiled in a study of T cell repertoires in cytomegalovirus infection. Study as a whole: Public TCR beta signature analysis indicated the presence of both CMV infection and matching HLA type. Study-level findings and limits: HLA-C-restricted, CMV-specific TCR beta clonotypes were dominant ex vivo.

With respect to this clonotype: Its specificity is not known.

TCRdb itself ran the reads through MiXCR, one entry per CDR3 protein. The sample has 740,000 or so distinct CDR3 sequences; 35% are singletons. This CDR3 comprises 13 residues. Germline V gene sequence: CDR1 LNHNV, CDR2 YYDKDF (reference sequence). Trimming cost V 1 base and J 2 bases, with 5 bases left between them. This sequence was found in a human donor in good health (CMV status not recorded). Some clones in this sample may be carry-over from other donors' samples. The sequenced sample was PBMCs. The rearrangement joins TRBV15 to TRBJ1-1; D is unclear. This CDR3 reads CATSRVPNTEAFF. CDR3 nucleotide sequence: TGTGCCACCAGCAGAGTCCCAAACACTGAAGCTTTCTTT.